One sample yielded the 2 T cell receptor beta chains listed below, sequenced in a study of blood T cell repertoires in COVID-19. Repertoires were generated with immunoSEQ multiplex PCR, while TCRdb's copy carries only in-frame clones and drops some. Among around 160,000 clones listed, about four fifths were seen once. The source material was PBMCs or T cells enriched from blood (not recorded which). These receptor sequences come from a woman aged 60-75 years who had recovered from COVID-19.

V gene TRBV18 combines with J gene TRBJ2-7; TRBD1 matches at 7 bases. There are 15 residues in the CDR3. J lost 1 base, V lost 4 bases, and 7 bases had no gene match. Per germline, CDR1 KGHSH and CDR2 LQKENI. The chain's CDR3 is CASSRVQDRSYEQYF. Here the CDR3 DNA reads TGTGCCAGCTCACGAGTCCAGGACAGGTCCTACGAGCAGTACTTC.

The genes are TRBV11-3 and TRBJ2-3, with D perhaps TRBD1 (5 bases). V lost 6 bases and J lost 0, with 13 bases in between. CDR1 SGHNT and CDR2 YENEEA come from the germline V gene. This CDR3 contains 15 residues. CDR3 DNA sequence: TGTGCCAGCAGAAGGGGCGACACTAGCACAGATACGCAGTATTTT. This sequence encodes CASRRGDTSTDTQYF.